This TCR beta chain was identified in a study of blood T cell repertoires in COVID-19. Study-wide context: The samples span acute and convalescent COVID-19 from the United States, Italy and Spain.

V was clipped by 4 bases and J by 6 bases; unmatched bases: 2. Germline V lookup: CDR1 DFQATT, CDR2 SNEGSKA (reference sequence). The CDR3 contains 11 residues. Repertoires were generated with immunoSEQ multiplex PCR, while TCRdb's copy carries only in-frame clones and drops some. The table includes about 87,000 clones, under 85% detected once. The chain has TRBV20-1 and TRBJ2-7; 8 bases match TRBD1. The clonotype was recovered from an elderly woman with COVID-19, enrolled during active disease. The specimen sequenced was peripheral blood. The CDR3 loop reads CSAKDRGEQYF. The CDR3, as DNA: TGCAGTGCTAAAGACAGGGGCGAGCAGTACTTC.